What follows is one T cell receptor (beta chain) and its context. This CDR3 contains 12 residues. Germline V lookup: CDR1 MNHEY, CDR2 SVGAGI. V was shortened by 5 bases and J by 5 bases, with 10 bases between the two germline ends. The record originates from a study of T cells in Graves' hyperthyroidism and ophthalmopathy. RNA transcripts were the template for amplifying TCR beta CDR3 regions. HTBI primers drove first-round RT-PCR of the TCR CDR3. TCRdb redid the calling of the multiplex PCR reads with MiXCR, one entry per CDR3 protein. The table has about 840,000 distinct CDR3 sequences, 35% to 45% seen once.

The sequence was collected from a man aged 18-30 years with Graves' hyperthyroidism. Sequenced sample: blood. The V and J genes are TRBV6-5 and TRBJ2-7; D not resolved. The CDR3 nucleotides read TGTGCCAGCAGTAACGCACGCCACGAGCAGTACTTC. It encodes CASSNARHEQYF.